The 7 T cell receptor beta chains below all came from one sample that was sequenced in a study of blood T cell repertoires in COVID-19. Assay: immunoSEQ multiplex PCR; the TCRdb copy retains only in-frame clones and omits some. Here the sample spans about 290,000 clones, 85% being singletons. Sequenced sample: peripheral blood. The receptor source for this set is a woman in her forties or fifties with active or convalescent COVID-19.

This sequence joins TRBV2 and TRBJ2-1; 13 bases are shared with TRBD2. The CDR3 is 20 amino acids. Germline V CDR1 and CDR2: SNHLY, FYNNEI. The V and J ends lost 2 bases and 0 bases, in that order; junction bases with no gene match: 10. The CDR3 spells CASSEWRLAGGQHSYNEQFF. DNA of the CDR3: TGTGCCAGCAGTGAATGGAGACTAGCGGGAGGACAACACTCCTACAATGAGCAGTTCTTC.

On this clone: The same CDR3 can be traced to other DNA sequences in this sample. This chain connects TRBV3-1 (or the pseudogene TRBV3-2) to TRBJ1-5; TRBD1 is a possible D gene (5 bases). The germline gives CDR1 LGHDT, CDR2 YNNKEL (reference sequence). The CDR3 spans 14 residues. Trimming took 6 bases from V and 4 from J, leaving 13 bases between them. As DNA, the CDR3 is TGTGCCAGCAGTCCCGGGGGGGGTAATCAGCCCCAGCATTTT. It translates to CASSPGGGNQPQHF.

The table lists this clone with a count of one. The V gene is TRBV5-1, the J gene TRBJ2-1, with 11 bases that match TRBD2. This CDR3 region has 14 residues. With 8 bases clipped from V and 3 bases from J, the junction kept 4 bases outside the gene matches. Germline CDR1 and CDR2: SGHRS and YFSETQ. Here the CDR3 reads CASLAGGGYNEQFF. Here the CDR3 DNA reads TGCGCCAGTTTAGCGGGAGGGGGCTACAATGAGCAGTTCTTC.

The table lists this clone with a few counts. The rearrangement links TRBV15 to TRBJ1-1; 8 bases line up with TRBD1. Germline V gene lookup returns CDR1 LNHNV and CDR2 YYDKDF (reference sequence). Trimming removed 5 bases from V and 2 bases from J; junction bases left unmatched: 7. The CDR3 sequence is 15 residues long. CDR3 nucleotide sequence: TGTGCCACCAGCGCTGACAGGGGCATAAACACTGAAGCTTTCTTT. Its translation is CATSADRGINTEAFF.

The chain has TRBV9 and TRBJ2-1; 8 bases fit TRBD2. With 5 bases clipped from V and 5 bases from J, the junction kept 6 bases outside the gene matches. The germline V gene has CDR1 SGDLS and CDR2 YYNGEE. The CDR3 runs to 14 residues. The CDR3: CASSPSGGDNEQFF. The CDR3 bases are TGTGCCAGCAGTCCCAGCGGGGGTGACAATGAGCAGTTCTTC. Full variable domain (remainder filled in from reference TRBV9 and TRBJ2-1): DSGVTQTPKHLITATGQRVTLRCSPRSGDLSVYWYQQSLDQGLQFLIQYYNGEERAKGNILERFSAQQFPDLHSELNLSSLELGDSALYFCASSPSGGDNEQFFGPGTRLTVL.

The chain has TRBV15 and TRBJ1-1; D unresolved. The V and J ends lost 1 base and 3 bases respectively, with 9 bases between them. CDR1 LNHNV and CDR2 YYDKDF come from the germline V gene (reference sequence). This CDR3 has 14 residues. The CDR3, as DNA: TGTGCCACCAGCAGAGTCATCGGAGACACTGAAGCTTTCTTT. Translation gives CATSRVIGDTEAFF.

This sequence joins TRBV19 and TRBJ2-5, with 11 positions matching TRBD2. With 6 bases clipped from V and 0 bases from J, the junction kept 6 bases outside the gene matches. The germline V gene encodes CDR1 LNHDA and CDR2 SQIVND (reference sequence). This CDR3 has 16 residues. The CDR3, as DNA: TGTGCCAGTAGCCTGACTAGCGGGACGTACCAAGAGACCCAGTACTTC. Protein product: CASSLTSGTYQETQYF.